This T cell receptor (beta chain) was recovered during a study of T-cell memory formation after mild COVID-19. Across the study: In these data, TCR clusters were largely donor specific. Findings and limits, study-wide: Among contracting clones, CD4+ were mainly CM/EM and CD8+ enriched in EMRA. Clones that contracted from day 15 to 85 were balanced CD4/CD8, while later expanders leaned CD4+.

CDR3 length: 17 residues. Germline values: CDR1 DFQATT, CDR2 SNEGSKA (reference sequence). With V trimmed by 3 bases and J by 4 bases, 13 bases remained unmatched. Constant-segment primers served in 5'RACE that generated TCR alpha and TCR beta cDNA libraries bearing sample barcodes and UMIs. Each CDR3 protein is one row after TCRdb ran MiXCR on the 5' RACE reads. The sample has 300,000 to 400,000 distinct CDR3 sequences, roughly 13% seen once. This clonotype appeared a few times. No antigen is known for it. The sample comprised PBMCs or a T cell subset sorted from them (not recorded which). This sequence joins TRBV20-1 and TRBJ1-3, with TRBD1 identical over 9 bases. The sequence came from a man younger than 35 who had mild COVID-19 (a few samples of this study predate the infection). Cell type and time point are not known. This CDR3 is CSASIVPGQGTGNTIYF. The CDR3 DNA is TGCAGTGCTAGCATTGTGCCGGGACAGGGAACGGGAAACACCATATATTTT.